This entry concerns a single T cell receptor beta chain. The target antigen is unknown. These data come from a study of cytomegalovirus exposure and HLA in healthy donors. Study-wide results and caveats: There were some V segments, including TRBV6-2 and TRBV6-3, excluded as indistinguishable.

CDR3 length: 15 residues. Trimming at V came to 0 bases and at J to 8 bases, leaving 10 bases not matched to a gene. CDR1 and CDR2 from the germline V gene are SGHTS and YDEGEE. Amplification used 60 Vbeta primers and 13 Jbeta primers. The data were produced by immunoSEQ multiplex PCR, yet TCRdb's version contains in-frame clones alone and is incomplete. The sample consists of roughly 100,000 clones, roughly four fifths of them appearing once. The sequence derives from a man aged 45 to 65 in good health and CMV-seronegative. V usage is TRBV5-8 and J usage is TRBJ1-2, with 7 positions matching TRBD1. Specimen: PBMCs. The CDR3 region has the DNA TGTGCCAGCAGCTTGGGGATAGGGGGCATCGAGGGCTACACCTTC. Translating gives CASSLGIGGIEGYTF.